Reported below is one T cell receptor beta chain. Its target is not known. This sample is drawn from a study of beta chain features in type 1 diabetes. Findings of the study overall: Type 1 diabetes patients had VDJ junctions that carried fewer insertions and more deletions.

Purity exceeding 95% was reached by all sorted populations. The CDR3 has 13 amino acids. Germline V gene data show CDR1 as SNHLY and CDR2 as FYNNEI. With 9 bases removed from V and 0 bases from J, the gap between germline ends came to 9 bases. Reverse transcribing all isolated RNA meant expressed TCRB transcripts were sequenced. Only in-frame clones appear in the TCRdb table, and some are missing; sequencing was by immunoSEQ multiplex PCR. The sample contains a few hundred thousand clones, 27% of which appear only once. Sample: central memory CD4+ T cells from blood. This receptor was obtained from a man younger than 40 in good health. This chain connects TRBV2 to TRBJ2-1, with D unclear. The DNA for the CDR3 is TGTGCCAGTGACACAAGCTCCTACAATGAGCAGTTCTTC. It translates to CASDTSSYNEQFF.